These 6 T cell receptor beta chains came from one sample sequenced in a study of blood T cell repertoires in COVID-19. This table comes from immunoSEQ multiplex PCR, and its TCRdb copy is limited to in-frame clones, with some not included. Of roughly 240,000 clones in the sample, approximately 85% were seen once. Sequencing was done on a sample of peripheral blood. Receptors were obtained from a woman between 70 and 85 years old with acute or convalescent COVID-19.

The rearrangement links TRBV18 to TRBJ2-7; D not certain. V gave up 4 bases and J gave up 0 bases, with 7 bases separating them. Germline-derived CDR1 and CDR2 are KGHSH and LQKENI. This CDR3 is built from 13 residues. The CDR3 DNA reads TGTGCCAGCTCACGGGCTAACTCCTACGAGCAGTACTTC. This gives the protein CASSRANSYEQYF.

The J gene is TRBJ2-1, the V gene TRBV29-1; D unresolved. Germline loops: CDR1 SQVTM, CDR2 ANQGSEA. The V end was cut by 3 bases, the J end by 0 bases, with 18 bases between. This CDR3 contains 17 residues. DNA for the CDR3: TGCAGCGTTGAGTTTGCGCAGGCCTTCAGCTCCTACAATGAGCAGTTCTTC. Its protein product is CSVEFAQAFSSYNEQFF.

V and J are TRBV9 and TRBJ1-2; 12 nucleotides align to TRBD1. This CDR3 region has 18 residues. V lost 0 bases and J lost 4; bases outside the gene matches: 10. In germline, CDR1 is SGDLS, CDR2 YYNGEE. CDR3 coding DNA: TGTGCCAGCAGCGTAGGCCACTACGGGACAGGGGGCCCCTATGGCTACACCTTC. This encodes CASSVGHYGTGGPYGYTF.

This chain's CDR3 is CAWSPDREAFF. For the CDR3, the DNA is TGTGCCTGGAGCCCGGACAGGGAAGCTTTCTTT. The chain links TRBV30 to TRBJ1-1, with 7 nucleotides matching TRBD1. Germline CDR1 reads GTSNPN; CDR2 reads SVGIG (reference sequence). The CDR3 extends over 11 amino acids. V lost 3 bases to trimming and J lost 8 bases; unmatched junction nucleotides: 3.

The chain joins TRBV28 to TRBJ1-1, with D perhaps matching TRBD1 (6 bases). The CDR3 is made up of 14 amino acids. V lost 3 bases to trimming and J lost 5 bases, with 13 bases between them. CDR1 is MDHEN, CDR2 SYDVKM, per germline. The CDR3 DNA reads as TGTGCCAGCAGTTTCGAGGGGGGGAGGACTGAAGCTTTCTTT. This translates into CASSFEGGRTEAFF. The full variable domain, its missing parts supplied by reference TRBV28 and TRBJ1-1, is DVKVTQSSRYLVKRTGEKVFLECVQDMDHENMFWYRQDPGLGLRLIYFSYDVKMKEKGDIPEGYSVSREKKERFSLILESASTNQTSMYLCASSFEGGRTEAFFGQGTRLTVV.

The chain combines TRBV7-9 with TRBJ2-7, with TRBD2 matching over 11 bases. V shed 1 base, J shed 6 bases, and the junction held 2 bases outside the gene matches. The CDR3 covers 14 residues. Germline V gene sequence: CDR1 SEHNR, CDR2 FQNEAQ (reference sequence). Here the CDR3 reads CASSLELAGVEQYF. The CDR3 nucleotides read TGTGCCAGCAGCTTAGAACTAGCGGGGGTCGAGCAGTACTTC.